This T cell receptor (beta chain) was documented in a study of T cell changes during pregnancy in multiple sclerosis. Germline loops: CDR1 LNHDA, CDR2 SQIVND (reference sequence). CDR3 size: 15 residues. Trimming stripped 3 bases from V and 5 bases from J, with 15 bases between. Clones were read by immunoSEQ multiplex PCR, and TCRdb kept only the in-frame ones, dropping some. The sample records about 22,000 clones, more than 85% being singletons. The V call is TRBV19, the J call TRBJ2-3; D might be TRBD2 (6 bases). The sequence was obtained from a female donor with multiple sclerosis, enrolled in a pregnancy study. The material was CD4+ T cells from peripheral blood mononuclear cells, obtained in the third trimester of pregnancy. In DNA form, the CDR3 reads TGTGCCAGTAGTATCTCGGCGGTCGGGGGAGATACGCAGTATTTT. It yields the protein CASSISAVGGDTQYF.